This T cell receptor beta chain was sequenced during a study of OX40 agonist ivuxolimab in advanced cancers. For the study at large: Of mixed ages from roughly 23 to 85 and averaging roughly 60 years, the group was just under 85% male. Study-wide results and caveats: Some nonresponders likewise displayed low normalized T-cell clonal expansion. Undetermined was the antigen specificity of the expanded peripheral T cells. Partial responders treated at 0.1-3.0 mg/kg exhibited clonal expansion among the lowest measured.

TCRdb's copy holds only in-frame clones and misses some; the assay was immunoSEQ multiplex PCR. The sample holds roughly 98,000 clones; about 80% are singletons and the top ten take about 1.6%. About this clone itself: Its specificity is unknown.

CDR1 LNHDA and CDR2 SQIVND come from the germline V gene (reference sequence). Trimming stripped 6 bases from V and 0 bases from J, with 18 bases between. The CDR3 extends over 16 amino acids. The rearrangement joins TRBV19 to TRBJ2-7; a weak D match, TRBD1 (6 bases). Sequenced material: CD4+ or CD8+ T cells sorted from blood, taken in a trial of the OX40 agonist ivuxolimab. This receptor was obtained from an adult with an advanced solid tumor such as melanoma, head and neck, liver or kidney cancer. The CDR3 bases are TGTGCCAGTAGCGATACGACAGGACCAAGCTCCTACGAGCAGTACTTC. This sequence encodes CASSDTTGPSSYEQYF.